Following are 3 T cell receptor beta chains from one sample sequenced in a study of blood T cell repertoires in COVID-19. Assay: immunoSEQ multiplex PCR; the TCRdb copy retains only in-frame clones and omits some. The sample lists 150,000 to 200,000 clones; nearly 90% were seen once. Sequenced input: peripheral blood. Receptor source: a man between 18 and 35 years old who had recovered from COVID-19.

This clone was counted a single time. The chain is built from TRBV27 and TRBJ1-1; 7 bases are shared with TRBD1. Germline CDR1 is MNHEY and CDR2 is SMNVEV (reference sequence). The CDR3 contains 14 residues. The J segment lost 4 bases and the V segment lost 7 bases, leaving 9 bases of the junction unmatched. CDR3 DNA: TGTGCCAGCACCAAAGGGGGCAAGGGCACTGAAGCTTTCTTT. Translation: CASTKGGKGTEAFF.

DNA for the CDR3: TGTGCCAGTAGTAAGCGGGAGGGCTACGAGCAGTACTTC. Translation: CASSKREGYEQYF. The rearrangement links TRBV19 to TRBJ2-7; 10 bases are shared with TRBD2. The CDR3 is 13 amino acids. V lost 4 bases and J lost 3; bases outside the gene matches: 0. Germline values: CDR1 LNHDA, CDR2 SQIVND (reference sequence).

DNA for the CDR3: TGTGCCAGCAGTTACGGGGACAGGGGTGGCTACACCTTC. Translating it yields CASSYGDRGGYTF. The chain couples TRBV6-5 to TRBJ1-2, with TRBD1 matching over 10 bases. Trimming took 2 bases from V and 7 from J; bases not matched to a gene: 1. CDR3 length: 13 residues. Germline V CDR1 and CDR2: MNHEY, SVGAGI.